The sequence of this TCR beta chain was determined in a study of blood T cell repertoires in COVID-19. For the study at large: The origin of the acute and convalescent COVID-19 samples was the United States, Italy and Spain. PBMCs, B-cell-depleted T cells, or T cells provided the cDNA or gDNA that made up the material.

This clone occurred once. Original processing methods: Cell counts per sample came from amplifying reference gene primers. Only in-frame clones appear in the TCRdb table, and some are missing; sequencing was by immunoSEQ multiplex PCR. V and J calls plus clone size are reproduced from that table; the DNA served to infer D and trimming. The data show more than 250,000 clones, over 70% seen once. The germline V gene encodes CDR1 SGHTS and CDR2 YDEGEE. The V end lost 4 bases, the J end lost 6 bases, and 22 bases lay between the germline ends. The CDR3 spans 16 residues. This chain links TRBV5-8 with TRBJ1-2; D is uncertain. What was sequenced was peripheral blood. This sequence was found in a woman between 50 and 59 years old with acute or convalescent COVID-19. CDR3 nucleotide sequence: TGTGCCAGCAGCCTCCTGGGGAGTCCCTCCTTACATGGCTACACCTTC. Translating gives CASSLLGSPSLHGYTF.